This T cell receptor beta chain was retrieved from a study of blood T cells in healthy people across ages. Study-wide results and limits: Versus aged donors, long-lived donors had higher diversity and more naive CD4+ cells.

About this clonotype itself: Its antigen is not identified.

Then a second PCR, running about 7 to 11 cycles, was carried out with a sample-barcoded 5' primer and a J-beta primer mix. TCRdb ran MiXCR on the 5' RACE reads and lists one entry per CDR3 protein. The data hold 600,000 to 850,000 distinct CDR3 sequences, with about 40% observed a single time. The CDR3 spans 14 residues. CDR1 DFQATT and CDR2 SNEGSKA come from the germline V gene (reference sequence). V dropped 7 bases and J dropped 7; count of bases not matched to a gene: 11. This TCR was recovered from a woman aged 55-75 years in good health. The chain recombines TRBV20-1 with TRBJ2-1; 9 nucleotides align to TRBD2. The sequencing sample was made of blood. In DNA form, the CDR3 reads TGCAGTGTTAAGAGCGGGGGGCCCCGGAATGAGCAGTTCTTC. Its translation is CSVKSGGPRNEQFF.